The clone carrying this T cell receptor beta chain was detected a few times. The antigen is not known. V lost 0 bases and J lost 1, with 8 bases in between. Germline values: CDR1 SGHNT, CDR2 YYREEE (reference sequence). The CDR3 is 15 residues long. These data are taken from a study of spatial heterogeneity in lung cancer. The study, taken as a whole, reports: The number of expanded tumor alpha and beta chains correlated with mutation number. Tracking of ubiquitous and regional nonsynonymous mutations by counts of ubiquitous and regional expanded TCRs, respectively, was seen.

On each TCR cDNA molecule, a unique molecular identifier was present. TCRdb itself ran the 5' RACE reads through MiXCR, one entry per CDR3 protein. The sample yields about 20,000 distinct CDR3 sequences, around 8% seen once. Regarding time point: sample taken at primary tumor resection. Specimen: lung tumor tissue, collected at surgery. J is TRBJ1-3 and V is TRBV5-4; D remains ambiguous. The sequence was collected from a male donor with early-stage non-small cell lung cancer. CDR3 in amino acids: CASSLAGPSGNTIYF. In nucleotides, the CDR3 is TGTGCCAGCAGCTTGGCCGGGCCTTCTGGAAACACCATATATTTT.